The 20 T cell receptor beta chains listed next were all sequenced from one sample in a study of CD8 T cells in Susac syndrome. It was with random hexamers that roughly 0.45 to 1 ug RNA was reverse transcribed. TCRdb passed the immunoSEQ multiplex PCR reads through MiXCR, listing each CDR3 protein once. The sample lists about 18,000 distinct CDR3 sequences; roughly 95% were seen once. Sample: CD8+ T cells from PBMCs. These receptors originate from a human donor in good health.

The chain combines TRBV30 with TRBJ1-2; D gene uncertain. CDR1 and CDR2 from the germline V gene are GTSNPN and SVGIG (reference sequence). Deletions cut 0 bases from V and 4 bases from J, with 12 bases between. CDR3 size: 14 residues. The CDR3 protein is CAWSVRAAGYGYTF. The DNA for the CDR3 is TGTGCCTGGAGTGTGAGGGCCGCGGGCTATGGCTACACCTTC.

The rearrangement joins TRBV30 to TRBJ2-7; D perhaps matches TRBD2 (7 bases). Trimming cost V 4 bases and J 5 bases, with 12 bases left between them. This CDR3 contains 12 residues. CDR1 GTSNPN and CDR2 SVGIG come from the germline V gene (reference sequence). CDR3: CAWTLGGHEQYF. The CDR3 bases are TGTGCCTGGACATTGGGGGGGCACGAGCAGTACTTC.

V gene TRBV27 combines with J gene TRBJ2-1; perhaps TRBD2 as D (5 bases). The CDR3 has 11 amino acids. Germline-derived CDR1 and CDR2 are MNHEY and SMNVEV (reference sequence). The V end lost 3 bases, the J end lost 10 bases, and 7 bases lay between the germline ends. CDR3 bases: TGTGCCAGCAGTTTTCCGGGGGAGCAGTTCTTC. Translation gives CASSFPGEQFF.

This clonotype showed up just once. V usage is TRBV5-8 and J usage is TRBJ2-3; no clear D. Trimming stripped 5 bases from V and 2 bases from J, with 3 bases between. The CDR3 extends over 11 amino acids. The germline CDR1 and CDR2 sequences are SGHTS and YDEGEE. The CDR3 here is CASRPTDTQYF. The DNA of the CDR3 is TGTGCCAGCAGACCCACAGATACGCAGTATTTT. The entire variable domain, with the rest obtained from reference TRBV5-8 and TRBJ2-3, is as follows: EAGVTQSPTHLIKTRGQQATLRCSPISGHTSVYWYQQALGLGLQFLLWYDEGEERNRGNFPPRFSGRQFPNYSSELNVNALELEDSALYLCASRPTDTQYFGPGTRLTVL.

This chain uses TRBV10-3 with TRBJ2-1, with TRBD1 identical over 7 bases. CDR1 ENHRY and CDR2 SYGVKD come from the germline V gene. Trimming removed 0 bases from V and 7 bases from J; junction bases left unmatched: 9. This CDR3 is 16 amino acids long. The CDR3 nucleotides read TGTGCCATCAGTGAGTCGGAGAAGACAGGGCGTAATGAGCAGTTCTTC. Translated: CAISESEKTGRNEQFF.

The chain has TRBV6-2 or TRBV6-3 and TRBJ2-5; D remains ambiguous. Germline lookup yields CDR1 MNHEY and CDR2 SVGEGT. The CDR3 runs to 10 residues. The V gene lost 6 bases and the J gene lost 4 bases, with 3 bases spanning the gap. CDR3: CASRVETQYF. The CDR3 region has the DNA TGTGCCAGCAGAGTAGAGACCCAGTACTTC.

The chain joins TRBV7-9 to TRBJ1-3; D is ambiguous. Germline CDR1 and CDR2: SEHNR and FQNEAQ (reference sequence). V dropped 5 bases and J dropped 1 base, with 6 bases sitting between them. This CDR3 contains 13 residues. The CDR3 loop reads CASSPQSGNTIYF. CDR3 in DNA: TGTGCCAGCAGCCCCCAGTCTGGAAACACCATATATTTT.

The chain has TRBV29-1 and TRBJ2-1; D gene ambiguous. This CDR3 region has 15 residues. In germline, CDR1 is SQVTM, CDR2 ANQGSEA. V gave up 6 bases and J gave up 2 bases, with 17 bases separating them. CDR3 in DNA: TGCAGCGTCCAGCATAGAAAGAATCCCTACAATGAGCAGTTCTTC. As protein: CSVQHRKNPYNEQFF.

In DNA form, the CDR3 reads TGTGCCAGCAGCCATTCCCAGGGGGTAATCTCCTACGAGCAGTACTTC. It specifies CASSHSQGVISYEQYF. The chain has TRBV14 and TRBJ2-7; 7 nucleotides align to TRBD1. With 3 bases clipped from V and 0 bases from J, the junction kept 8 bases outside the gene matches. Germline CDR1 and CDR2: SGHDN and FVKESK. The CDR3 sequence is 16 residues long. Filled out from reference TRBV14 and TRBJ2-7, the complete variable domain reads EAGVTQFPSHSVIEKGQTVTLRCDPISGHDNLYWYRRVMGKEIKFLLHFVKESKQDESGMPNNRFLAERTGGTYSTLKVQPAELEDSGVYFCASSHSQGVISYEQYFGPGTRLTVT.

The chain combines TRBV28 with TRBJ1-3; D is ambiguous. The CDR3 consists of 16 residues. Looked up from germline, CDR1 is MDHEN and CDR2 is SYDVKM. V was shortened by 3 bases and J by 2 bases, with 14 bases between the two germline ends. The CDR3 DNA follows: TGTGCCAGCAGTTTCCTCCGGCCGACGACTGGAAACACCATATATTTT. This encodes CASSFLRPTTGNTIYF.

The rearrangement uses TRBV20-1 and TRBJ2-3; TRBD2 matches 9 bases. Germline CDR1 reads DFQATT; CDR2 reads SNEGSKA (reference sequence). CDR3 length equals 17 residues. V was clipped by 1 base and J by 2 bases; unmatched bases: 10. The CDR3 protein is CSARVLGLAGLTDTQYF. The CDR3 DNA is TGCAGTGCTAGAGTATTGGGGCTAGCGGGACTCACAGATACGCAGTATTTT.

The CDR3 region has the DNA TGTGCCAGCAGCTGGGAGGGGGGGGCGGAGTACTTC. The encoded protein is CASSWEGGAEYF. This chain links TRBV7-9 with TRBJ2-7; possible D gene TRBD2, 7 bases. This CDR3 has 12 residues. The V end was cut by 4 bases, the J end by 11 bases, with 15 bases between. Per germline, CDR1 SEHNR and CDR2 FQNEAQ (reference sequence).

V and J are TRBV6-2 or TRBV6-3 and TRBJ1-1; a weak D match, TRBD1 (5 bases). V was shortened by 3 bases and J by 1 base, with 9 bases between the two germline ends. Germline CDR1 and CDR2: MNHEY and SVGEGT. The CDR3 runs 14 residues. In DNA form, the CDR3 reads TGTGCCAGCAGTTATGGGGCGGAGAACACTGAAGCTTTCTTT. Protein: CASSYGAENTEAFF.

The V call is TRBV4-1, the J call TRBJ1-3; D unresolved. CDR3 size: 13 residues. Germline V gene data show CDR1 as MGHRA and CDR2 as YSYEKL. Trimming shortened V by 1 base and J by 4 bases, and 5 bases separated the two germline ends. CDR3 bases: TGCGCCAGCAGCCAAGGCTCAGGAAACACCATATATTTT. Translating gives CASSQGSGNTIYF.

The CDR3 coding sequence is TGTGCCAGCAGTTTCAGTCGGGACCACGAGCAGTACGTC. Translation gives CASSFSRDHEQYV. The rearrangement links TRBV12-3 or TRBV12-4 to TRBJ2-7; the D gene could be TRBD1 or TRBD2 (5 bases each). The CDR3 totals 13 residues. V lost 3 bases and J 5 bases, leaving 11 bases between the germline ends.

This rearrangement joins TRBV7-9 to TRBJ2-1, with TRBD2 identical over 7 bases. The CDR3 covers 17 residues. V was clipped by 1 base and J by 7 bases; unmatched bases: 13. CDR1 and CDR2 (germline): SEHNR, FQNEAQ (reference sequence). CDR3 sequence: CASSLVITGGRRNEQFF. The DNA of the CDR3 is TGTGCCAGCAGCTTAGTCATAACGGGAGGAAGGAGAAATGAGCAGTTCTTC.

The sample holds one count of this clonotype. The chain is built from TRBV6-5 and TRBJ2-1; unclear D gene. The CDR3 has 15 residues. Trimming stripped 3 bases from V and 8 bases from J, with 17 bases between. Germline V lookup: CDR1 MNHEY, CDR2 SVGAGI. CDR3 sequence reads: CASSYPPHPVDEQFF. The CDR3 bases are TGTGCCAGCAGTTATCCACCTCACCCCGTTGATGAGCAGTTCTTC.

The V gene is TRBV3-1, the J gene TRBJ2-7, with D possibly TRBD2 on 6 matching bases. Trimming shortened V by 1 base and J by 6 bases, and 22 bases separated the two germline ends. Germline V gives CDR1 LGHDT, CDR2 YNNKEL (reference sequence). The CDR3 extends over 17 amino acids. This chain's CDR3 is CASSQVGGPGGLGEQYF. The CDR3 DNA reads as TGTGCCAGCAGCCAAGTCGGTGGACCCGGGGGTCTTGGCGAGCAGTACTTC.

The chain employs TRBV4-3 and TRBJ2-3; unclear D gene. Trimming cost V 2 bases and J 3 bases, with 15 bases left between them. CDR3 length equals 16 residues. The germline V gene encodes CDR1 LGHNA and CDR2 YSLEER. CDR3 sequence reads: CASSQRWGIATDTQYF. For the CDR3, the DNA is TGCGCCAGCAGCCAAAGATGGGGAATAGCAACAGATACGCAGTATTTT.

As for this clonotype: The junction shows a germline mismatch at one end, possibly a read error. As DNA, the CDR3 is TGTGCTAGCAGCTTAGTCGGAATGGAGACCCAGTACTTC. Translating gives CASSLVGMETQYF. The chain recombines TRBV7-7 with TRBJ2-5, with D hard to call. Germline V gene sequence: CDR1 SSHAT, CDR2 FNYEAQ (reference sequence). This CDR3 is 13 amino acids long. The full variable domain, completed using reference TRBV7-7 and TRBJ2-5, is GAGVSQSPRYKVTKRGQDVTLRCDPISSHATLYWYQQALGQGPEFLTYFNYEAQPDKSGLPSDRFSAERPEGSISTLTIQRTEQRDSAMYRCASSLVGMETQYFGPGTRLLVL.